A single sample gave rise to the 2 T cell receptor beta chains below, sequenced in a study of CD8 T cells in ankylosing spondylitis. TCRdb re-analysed the 5' RACE reads in MiXCR, keeping a single row per CDR3 protein. The sample holds about 310,000 distinct CDR3 sequences, 20% to 25% seen once. The sequenced sample was blood, either unsorted or a sorted T cell fraction (not recorded which). The receptors shown here come from a female donor with ankylosing spondylitis or in good health (not recorded which).

This clonotype showed up many times. The chain uses TRBV7-2 and TRBJ2-1; 7 nucleotides agree with TRBD1. J was trimmed by 4 bases and V by 1 base; bases with no gene match: 4. The CDR3 runs 15 residues. CDR1 is SGHTA and CDR2 is FQGNSA in the germline V gene. For the CDR3, the DNA is TGTGCCAGCAGCTTAGGACAGGGAACTTACAATGAGCAGTTCTTC. Translating it yields CASSLGQGTYNEQFF.

The chain has TRBV27 and TRBJ2-6; D assignment may be TRBD1 or TRBD2 (5 bases each). Trimming cost V 6 bases and J 0 bases, with 9 bases left between them. Germline assignment: CDR1 MNHEY and CDR2 SMNVEV (reference sequence). This CDR3 spans 15 amino acids. CDR3 sequence (DNA): TGTGCCAGCAGCCTGGGGGTCTCTGGGGCCAACGTCCTGACTTTC. Its translation is CASSLGVSGANVLTF.